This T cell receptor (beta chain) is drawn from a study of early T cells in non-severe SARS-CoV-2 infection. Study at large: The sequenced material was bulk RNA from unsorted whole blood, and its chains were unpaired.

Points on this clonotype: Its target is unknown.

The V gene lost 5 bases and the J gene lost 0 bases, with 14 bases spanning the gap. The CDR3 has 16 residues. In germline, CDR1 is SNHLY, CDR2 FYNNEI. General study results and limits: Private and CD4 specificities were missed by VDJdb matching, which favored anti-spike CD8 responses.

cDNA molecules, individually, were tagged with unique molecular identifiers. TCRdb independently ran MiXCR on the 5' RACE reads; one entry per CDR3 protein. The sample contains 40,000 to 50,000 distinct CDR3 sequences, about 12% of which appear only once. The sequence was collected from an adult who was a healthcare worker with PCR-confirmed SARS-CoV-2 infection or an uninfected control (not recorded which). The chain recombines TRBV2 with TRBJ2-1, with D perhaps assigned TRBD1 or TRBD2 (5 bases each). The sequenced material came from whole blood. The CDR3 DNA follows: TGTGCCAGCAGTTCCCGGGACCGGGGCTCCTACAATGAGCAGTTCTTC. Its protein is CASSSRDRGSYNEQFF.